This T cell receptor (beta chain) was sequenced during a study of shared clonotypes between healthy human individuals. Produced via immunoSEQ multiplex PCR; TCRdb's table is partial and in-frame only. The table records 2,100,000 or so clones, roughly 95% of them present only once. The CDR3 extends over 15 amino acids. Deletions cut 0 bases from V and 5 bases from J, with 14 bases between. General study findings and limits: Clonotype sharing across a few donors was observed for around 5.1% of naive CD4 clonotypes.

For this clone: Its target is unknown.

This receptor was obtained from a man in his late teens or twenties in good health. The sequencing input was naive CD4+ T cells sorted from blood. Specified subset: CD45RA+ positively selected. V and J are TRBV6-7 and TRBJ2-7; D is perhaps TRBD1 (6 bases). TRBV6-7 is an ORF, with its function uncertain. As DNA, the CDR3 is TGTGCCAGCAGTTACTCGTCAACAGGGAGACACGAGCAGTACTTC. Its protein product is CASSYSSTGRHEQYF.